These 18 T cell receptor beta chains were all obtained from the same sample, sequenced in a study of cytomegalovirus exposure and HLA in healthy donors. PCR involved 60 Vbeta and 13 Jbeta primers. The table came from immunoSEQ multiplex PCR; TCRdb's copy has only in-frame clones and leaves some out. The sample carries roughly 130,000 clones, less than 80% recorded once. The sequencing input was PBMCs. These receptors were collected from a man aged 35 to 55 in good health and CMV-seropositive.

The CDR3 region is CASSPPGTAGNTIYF. CDR3 DNA: TGTGCCAGCAGCCCCCCGGGGACAGCCGGAAACACCATATATTTT. The rearrangement joins TRBV28 to TRBJ1-3; 7 bases line up with TRBD1. From germline, CDR1 is MDHEN and CDR2 SYDVKM. The CDR3 totals 15 residues. The J segment lost 4 bases and the V segment lost 6 bases, leaving 9 bases of the junction unmatched.

J is TRBJ1-1 and V is TRBV6-1; D call uncertain. Germline assignment: CDR1 MNHNS and CDR2 SASEGT. The CDR3 runs 12 residues. V dropped 6 bases and J dropped 2 bases, with 7 bases sitting between them. As DNA, the CDR3 is TGTGCCAGCAGATGGACTAACACTGAAGCTTTCTTT. It is translated as CASRWTNTEAFF.

The rearrangement links TRBV7-8 to TRBJ2-5, with 10 bases matching TRBD1. The V gene end was trimmed by 5 bases and the J gene end by 5 bases; junction bases not matched to a gene: 17. The CDR3 runs to 18 residues. Germline CDR1 SGHVS, CDR2 FQNEAQ. CDR3 nucleotide sequence: TGTGCCAGCAGCGAACCCCAAGATCGACAGGGGGCTCGGGAGACCCAGTACTTC. Protein sequence: CASSEPQDRQGARETQYF.

This chain links TRBV7-9 with TRBJ1-1, with D maybe TRBD1 (6 bases). This CDR3 has 15 amino acids. V was clipped by 5 bases and J by 1 base, with 14 bases between them. Germline values: CDR1 SEHNR, CDR2 FQNEAQ (reference sequence). The CDR3 protein is CASSPEAQGNTEAFF. The CDR3 bases are TGTGCCAGCAGCCCAGAGGCACAGGGGAACACTGAAGCTTTCTTT.

The V call is TRBV19, the J call TRBJ2-3; 11 nucleotides match TRBD2. V lost 5 bases and J lost 0; bases outside the gene matches: 10. The CDR3 is made up of 18 amino acids. Germline CDR1 LNHDA, CDR2 SQIVND (reference sequence). The CDR3 reads CASSLLAGAIASTDTQYF. CDR3 bases: TGTGCCAGTAGTCTACTAGCGGGAGCGATCGCTAGCACAGATACGCAGTATTTT.

This chain links TRBV28 with TRBJ1-1, with TRBD1 identical over 8 bases. The ends lost 3 bases at V and 5 bases at J; junction bases unmatched: 8. This CDR3 spans 15 amino acids. Germline V gene data show CDR1 as MDHEN and CDR2 as SYDVKM. The CDR3 nucleotides are TGTGCCAGCAGTTTCTACCAGGGGGCGCGGACTGAAGCTTTCTTT. It encodes CASSFYQGARTEAFF.

This clone occurred a few times. The V call is TRBV4-1, the J call TRBJ2-2, with 7 bases lining up with TRBD2. This CDR3 has 16 residues. V gave up 1 base and J gave up 1 base; unmatched junction bases: 3. Germline V gene sequence: CDR1 MGHRA, CDR2 YSYEKL. CDR3 coding DNA: TGCGCCAGCAGCCAAGTATCTAGCGGGAACACCGGGGAGCTGTTTTTT. This codes for CASSQVSSGNTGELFF.

V and J are TRBV7-9 and TRBJ2-1; 13 positions agree with TRBD2. The germline V gene encodes CDR1 SEHNR and CDR2 FQNEAQ (reference sequence). V trimming: 2 bases; J trimming: 2 bases; junction bases outside the gene matches: 3. The CDR3 totals 17 residues. The DNA for the CDR3 is TGTGCCAGCAGCTTAACCGGGACTAGCGGGGCCTACAATGAGCAGTTCTTC. Encoded protein: CASSLTGTSGAYNEQFF.

This clone was counted once. The chain is built from TRBV5-3 and TRBJ1-2, with 7 nucleotides matching TRBD1. TRBV5-3 is filed as an ORF, its function uncertain. The CDR3 runs 14 residues. The V and J ends lost 6 bases and 4 bases, in that order; junction bases with no gene match: 9. This chain's CDR3 is CARTLTGVIYGYTF. CDR3 DNA: TGTGCCAGAACACTAACAGGGGTCATCTATGGCTACACCTTC.

The CDR3 loop reads CASSLAGAGNSPLHF. CDR3 coding DNA: TGTGCCAGCAGCTTAGCGGGTGCAGGGAATTCACCCCTCCACTTT. The chain combines TRBV7-2 with TRBJ1-6; maybe TRBD1 (5 bases). With 0 bases removed from V and 7 bases from J, the gap between germline ends came to 10 bases. Germline V gene sequence: CDR1 SGHTA, CDR2 FQGNSA. The CDR3 totals 15 residues.

This clone was picked up one time. V is TRBV30 and J is TRBJ2-7; D is possibly TRBD1 (5 bases). V lost 0 bases, J lost 2 bases, and 8 bases lay in between. The length of the CDR3 is 13 residues. CDR1 and CDR2 from the germline V gene are GTSNPN and SVGIG (reference sequence). DNA of the CDR3: TGTGCCTGGAGTGTAGGGGATCCCTACGAGCAGTACTTC. Protein product: CAWSVGDPYEQYF.

The rearrangement uses TRBV7-8 and TRBJ2-6; 8 positions match TRBD1. Germline CDR1 is SGHVS and CDR2 is FQNEAQ. The CDR3 covers 16 residues. V trimming: 4 bases; J trimming: 2 bases; junction bases outside the gene matches: 4. CDR3 bases: TGTGCCAGCAGCTCCAGGGGGCAGGCTGGGGCCAACGTCCTGACTTTC. Residues: CASSSRGQAGANVLTF. Supplemented by reference TRBV7-8 and TRBJ2-6, the full variable domain reads GAGVSQSPRYKVAKRGQDVALRCDPISGHVSLFWYQQALGQGPEFLTYFQNEAQLDKSGLPSDRFFAERPEGSVSTLKIQRTQQEDSAVYLCASSSRGQAGANVLTFGAGSRLTVL.

The genes are TRBV28 and TRBJ2-7; D gene ambiguous. The CDR3 runs to 15 residues. V was trimmed by 5 bases and J by 3 bases, leaving 17 bases between them. Per germline, CDR1 MDHEN and CDR2 SYDVKM. The CDR3 spells CASSPRSGGRYEQYF. The CDR3 nucleotides are TGTGCCAGCAGTCCCCGTTCTGGCGGCCGCTACGAGCAGTACTTC.

This clone was counted only a few times. V and J are TRBV11-2 and TRBJ2-5; D may be TRBD1 (5 bases). The J call may be mistaken, given a closer DNA end match to TRBJ2-7. Germline CDR1 and CDR2: SGHAT and FQNNGV. The CDR3 loop spans 13 amino acids. The CDR3 DNA reads TGTGCCAGCAGCTTAATCAGGGTTGGCGAGCAGTACTTC. This sequence encodes CASSLIRVGEQYF.

This chain connects TRBV5-5 to TRBJ1-1; perhaps TRBD1 as D (6 bases). Germline loops: CDR1 SGHKS, CDR2 YYEKEE (reference sequence). The V gene lost 3 bases and the J gene lost 1 base, with 22 bases spanning the gap. This CDR3 spans 18 amino acids. The CDR3 nucleotides read TGTGCCAGCAGCTGGCCGAGGGGGAGGGGGATTCGGAACACTGAAGCTTTCTTT. It translates to CASSWPRGRGIRNTEAFF. Looking up the rest from reference TRBV5-5 and TRBJ1-1 gives the full variable domain: DAGVTQSPTHLIKTRGQQVTLRCSPISGHKSVSWYQQVLGQGPQFIFQYYEKEERGRGNFPDRFSARQFPNYSSELNVNALLLGDSALYLCASSWPRGRGIRNTEAFFGQGTRLTVV.

The V gene is TRBV5-1, the J gene TRBJ2-7, with 8 bases that match TRBD1. From germline, CDR1 is SGHRS and CDR2 YFSETQ. V lost 2 bases to trimming and J lost 6 bases; unmatched junction nucleotides: 7. The CDR3 totals 14 residues. The CDR3 nucleotides are TGCGCCAGCAGCTTTGACAGGGGACCGACCGAGCAGTACTTC. It translates to CASSFDRGPTEQYF.

This sequence joins TRBV30 and TRBJ2-3, with 11 bases fitting TRBD1. Germline values: CDR1 GTSNPN, CDR2 SVGIG (reference sequence). This CDR3 region has 14 residues. V trimming: 3 bases; J trimming: 5 bases; junction bases outside the gene matches: 4. CDR3 protein: CAWSGTGGLDTQYF. Written as DNA, the CDR3 is TGTGCCTGGAGCGGGACAGGGGGATTAGATACGCAGTATTTT.

This clone was detected only once. The V gene is TRBV27, the J gene TRBJ2-2, with 7 bases that match TRBD2. The trim removed 0 bases at V and 5 bases at J, leaving 6 bases unmatched. CDR3 length equals 16 residues. CDR1 is MNHEY and CDR2 is SMNVEV in the germline V gene (reference sequence). The CDR3 nucleotides are TGTGCCAGCAGTTTATCGGGAGGGGCGGAAACCGGGGAGCTGTTTTTT. Its protein is CASSLSGGAETGELFF.